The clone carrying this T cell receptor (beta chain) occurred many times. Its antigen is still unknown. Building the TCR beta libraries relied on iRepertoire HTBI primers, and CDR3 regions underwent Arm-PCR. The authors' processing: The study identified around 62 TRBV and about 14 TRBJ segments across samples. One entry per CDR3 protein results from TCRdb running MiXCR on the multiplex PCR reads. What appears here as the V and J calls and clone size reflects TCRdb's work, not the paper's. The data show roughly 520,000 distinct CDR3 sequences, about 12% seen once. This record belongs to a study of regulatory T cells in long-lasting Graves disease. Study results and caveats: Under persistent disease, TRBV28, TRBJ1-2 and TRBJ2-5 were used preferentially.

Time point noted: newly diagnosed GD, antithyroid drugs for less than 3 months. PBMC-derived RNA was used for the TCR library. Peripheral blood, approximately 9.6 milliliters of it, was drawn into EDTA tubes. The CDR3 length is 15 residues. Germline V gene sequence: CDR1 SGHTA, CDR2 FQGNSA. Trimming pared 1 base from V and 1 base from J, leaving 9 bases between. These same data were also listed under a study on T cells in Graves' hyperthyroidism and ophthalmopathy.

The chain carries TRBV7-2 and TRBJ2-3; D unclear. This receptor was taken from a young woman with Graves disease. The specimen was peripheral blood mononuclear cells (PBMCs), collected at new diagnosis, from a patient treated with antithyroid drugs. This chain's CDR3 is CASSLGNRGTDTQYF. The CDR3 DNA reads TGTGCCAGCAGCTTAGGAAATAGGGGCACAGATACGCAGTATTTT.